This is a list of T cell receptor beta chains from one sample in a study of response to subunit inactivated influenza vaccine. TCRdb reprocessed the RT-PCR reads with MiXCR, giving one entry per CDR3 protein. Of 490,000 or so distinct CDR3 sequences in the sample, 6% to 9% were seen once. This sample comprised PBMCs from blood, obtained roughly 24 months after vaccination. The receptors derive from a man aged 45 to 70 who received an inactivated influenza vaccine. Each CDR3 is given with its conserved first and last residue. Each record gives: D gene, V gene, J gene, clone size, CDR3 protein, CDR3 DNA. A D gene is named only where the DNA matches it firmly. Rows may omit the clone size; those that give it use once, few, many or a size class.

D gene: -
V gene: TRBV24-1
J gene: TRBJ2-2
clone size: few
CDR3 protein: CATRPPTGELFF
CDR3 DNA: TGTGCCACCAGACCTCCCACCGGGGAGCTGTTTTTT

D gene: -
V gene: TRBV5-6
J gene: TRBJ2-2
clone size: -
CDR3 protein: CASSLGGGVYTEELFF
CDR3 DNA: TGTGCCAGCAGCTTGGGTGGAGGGGTCTACACCGAGGAGCTGTTTTTT

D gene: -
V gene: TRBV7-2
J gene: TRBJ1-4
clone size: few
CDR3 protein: CASSLVLHEKLFF
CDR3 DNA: TGTGCCAGCAGCTTAGTCCTACACGAAAAACTGTTTTTT

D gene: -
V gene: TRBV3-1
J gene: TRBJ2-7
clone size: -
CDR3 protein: CASSPRSDSYEQYF
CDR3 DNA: TGTGCCAGCAGCCCAAGGAGCGACTCCTACGAGCAGTACTTC

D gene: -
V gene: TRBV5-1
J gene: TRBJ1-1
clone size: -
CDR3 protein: CASSLTAGKNTEAFF
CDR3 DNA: TGCGCCAGCAGCTTGACGGCGGGTAAGAACACTGAAGCTTTCTTT

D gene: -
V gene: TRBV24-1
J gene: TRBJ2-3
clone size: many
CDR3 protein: CATRGKYGDTQYF
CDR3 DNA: TGTGCCACCAGGGGGAAGTATGGAGATACGCAGTATTTT

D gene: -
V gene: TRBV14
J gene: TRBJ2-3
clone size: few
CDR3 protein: CASSPIRTDTQYF
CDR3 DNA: TGTGCCAGCAGCCCTATTCGCACAGATACGCAGTATTTT

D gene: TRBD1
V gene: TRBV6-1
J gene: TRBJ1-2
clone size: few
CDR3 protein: CASSVERRRDRDGYTF
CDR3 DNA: TGTGCCAGCAGTGTCGAAAGGCGGCGGGACAGGGATGGCTACACCTTC

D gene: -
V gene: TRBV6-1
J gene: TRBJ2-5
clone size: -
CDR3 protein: CASSSISQQETQYF
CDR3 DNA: TGTGCCAGCAGCTCAATCTCGCAGCAAGAGACCCAGTACTTC

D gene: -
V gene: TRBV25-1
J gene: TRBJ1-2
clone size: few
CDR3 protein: CASSKEQAYGYTF
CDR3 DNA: TGTGCCAGCAGTAAAGAACAGGCGTATGGCTACACCTTC

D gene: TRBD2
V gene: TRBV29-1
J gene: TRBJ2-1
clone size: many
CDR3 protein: CSVRGLADSYNEQFF
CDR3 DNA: TGCAGCGTGAGAGGACTAGCGGATTCCTACAATGAGCAGTTCTTC

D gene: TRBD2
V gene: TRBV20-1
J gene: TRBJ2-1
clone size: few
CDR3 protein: CSARGGSGAYNEQFF
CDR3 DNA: TGCAGTGCTAGAGGGGGTAGCGGGGCCTACAATGAGCAGTTCTTC

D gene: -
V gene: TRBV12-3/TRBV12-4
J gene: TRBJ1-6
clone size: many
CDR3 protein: CASSYRQSPLHF
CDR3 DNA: TGTGCCAGCAGTTACCGACAGTCACCCCTCCACTTT

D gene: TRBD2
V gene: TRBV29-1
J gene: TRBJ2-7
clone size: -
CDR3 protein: CSVAAGGLNEQYF
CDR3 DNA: TGCAGCGTTGCAGCGGGAGGACTTAACGAGCAGTACTTC

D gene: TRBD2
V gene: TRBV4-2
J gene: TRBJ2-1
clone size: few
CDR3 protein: CASGLAGGTTTEQFF
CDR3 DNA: TGTGCCAGCGGTCTGGCGGGGGGGACTACAACTGAGCAGTTCTTC

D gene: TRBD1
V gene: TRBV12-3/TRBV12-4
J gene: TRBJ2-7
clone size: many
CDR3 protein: CASRTGTGGFYEQYF
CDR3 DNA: TGTGCCAGCAGAACCGGGACAGGGGGCTTCTACGAGCAGTACTTC

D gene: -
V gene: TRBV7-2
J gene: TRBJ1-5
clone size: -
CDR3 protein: CASSLHRVGQPQHF
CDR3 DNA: TGTGCCAGCAGCTTACACAGGGTCGGTCAGCCCCAGCATTTT

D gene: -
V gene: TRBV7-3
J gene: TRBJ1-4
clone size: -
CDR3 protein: CASSPPGAWDKLFF
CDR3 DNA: TGTGCCAGCAGCCCCCCCGGGGCGTGGGATAAACTGTTTTTT

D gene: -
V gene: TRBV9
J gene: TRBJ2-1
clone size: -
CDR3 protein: CASSASAYAYNEQFF
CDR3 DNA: TGTGCCAGCAGCGCTAGCGCGTATGCCTACAATGAGCAGTTCTTC

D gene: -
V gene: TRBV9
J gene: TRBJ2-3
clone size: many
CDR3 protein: CASSVAGQDLPGTQYF
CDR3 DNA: TGTGCCAGCAGCGTAGCGGGACAAGACCTTCCTGGTACGCAGTATTTT

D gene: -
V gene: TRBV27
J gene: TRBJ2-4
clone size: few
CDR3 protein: CASSLPRVLAKNIQYF
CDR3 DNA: TGTGCCAGCAGTTTACCGAGGGTTCTAGCCAAAAACATTCAGTACTTC

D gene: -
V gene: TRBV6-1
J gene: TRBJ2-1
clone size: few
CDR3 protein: CASSDRDLNTRSYNEQFF
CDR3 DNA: TGTGCCAGCAGTGATCGGGACCTAAATACGAGGTCCTACAATGAGCAGTTCTTC

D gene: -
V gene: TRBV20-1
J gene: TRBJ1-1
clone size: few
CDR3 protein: CSARRGQRNTEAFF
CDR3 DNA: TGCAGTGCTAGGAGGGGACAAAGGAACACTGAAGCTTTCTTT

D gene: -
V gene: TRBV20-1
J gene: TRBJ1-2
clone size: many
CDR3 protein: CSATRRSYGYTF
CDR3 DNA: TGCAGTGCAACACGGAGGTCCTATGGCTACACCTTC

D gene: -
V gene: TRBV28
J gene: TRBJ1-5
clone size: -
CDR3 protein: CASSLFLRDLSNQPQHF
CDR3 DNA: TGTGCCAGCAGTCTTTTTCTACGGGATCTTAGCAATCAGCCCCAGCATTTT

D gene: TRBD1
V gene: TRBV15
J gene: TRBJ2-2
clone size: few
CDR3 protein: CATSGWDRVPPGELFF
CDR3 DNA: TGTGCCACCAGCGGGTGGGACAGGGTCCCCCCCGGGGAGCTGTTTTTT

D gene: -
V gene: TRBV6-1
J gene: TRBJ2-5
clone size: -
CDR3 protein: CASSRPGGGTQYF
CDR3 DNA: TGTGCCAGCAGTCGTCCCGGGGGAGGGACCCAGTACTTC

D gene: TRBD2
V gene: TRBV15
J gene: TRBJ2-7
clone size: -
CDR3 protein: CATSKKGLAGIDEQYF
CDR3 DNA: TGTGCCACCAGCAAAAAAGGACTAGCGGGGATTGACGAGCAGTACTTC

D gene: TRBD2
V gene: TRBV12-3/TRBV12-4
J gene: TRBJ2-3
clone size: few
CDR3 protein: CASSPGTSGKDTQYF
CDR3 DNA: TGTGCCAGCAGTCCCGGGACTAGCGGGAAAGATACGCAGTATTTT

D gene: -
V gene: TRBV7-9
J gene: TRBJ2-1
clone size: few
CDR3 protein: CASSFWGASIRNEQFF
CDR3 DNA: TGTGCCAGCAGCTTTTGGGGGGCGAGTATTAGAAATGAGCAGTTCTTC

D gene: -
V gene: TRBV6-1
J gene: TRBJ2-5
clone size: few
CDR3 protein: CASSEMGGETQYF
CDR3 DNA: TGTGCCAGCAGTGAAATGGGTGGGGAGACCCAGTACTTC

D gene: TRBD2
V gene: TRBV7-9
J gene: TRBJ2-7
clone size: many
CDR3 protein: CASSSGTSSYEQYF
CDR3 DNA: TGTGCCAGCAGCTCCGGGACTAGTTCCTACGAGCAGTACTTC

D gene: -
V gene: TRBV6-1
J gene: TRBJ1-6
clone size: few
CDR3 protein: CASKKTGTSNSPLHF
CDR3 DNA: TGTGCCAGCAAAAAGACCGGGACTTCTAATTCACCCCTCCACTTT

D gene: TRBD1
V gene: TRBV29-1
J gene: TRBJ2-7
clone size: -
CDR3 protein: CSAAPGQEHYEQYF
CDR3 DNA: TGCAGCGCTGCCCCGGGACAGGAACACTACGAGCAGTACTTC

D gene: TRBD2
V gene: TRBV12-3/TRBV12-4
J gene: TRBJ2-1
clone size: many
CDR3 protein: CASRRTSGYNEQFF
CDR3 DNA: TGTGCCAGCAGAAGGACTAGCGGGTACAATGAGCAGTTCTTC

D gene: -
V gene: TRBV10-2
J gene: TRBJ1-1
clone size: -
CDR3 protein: CASRFLMGANTEAFF
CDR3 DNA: TGCGCCAGCAGGTTTTTAATGGGGGCGAACACTGAAGCTTTCTTT

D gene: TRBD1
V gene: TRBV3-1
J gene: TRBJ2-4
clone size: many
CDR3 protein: CASRQTGKSKNIQYF
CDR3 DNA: TGTGCCAGCAGACAGACAGGGAAGAGCAAAAACATTCAGTACTTC

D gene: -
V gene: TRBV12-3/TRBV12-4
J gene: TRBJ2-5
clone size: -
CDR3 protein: CASSLSGTRGETQYF
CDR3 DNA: TGTGCCAGCAGTTTATCCGGGACACGGGGAGAGACCCAGTACTTC

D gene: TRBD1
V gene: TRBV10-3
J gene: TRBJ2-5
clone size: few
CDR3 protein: CAISESDRGPETQYF
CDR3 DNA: TGTGCCATCAGTGAGTCTGACAGGGGGCCAGAGACCCAGTACTTC

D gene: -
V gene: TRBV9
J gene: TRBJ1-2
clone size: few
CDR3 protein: CASSVGVARYGYTF
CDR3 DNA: TGTGCCAGCAGCGTAGGGGTAGCCCGCTATGGCTACACCTTC

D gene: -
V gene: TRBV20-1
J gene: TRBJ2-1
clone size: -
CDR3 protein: CSASAGEVGEQFF
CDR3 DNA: TGCAGTGCTAGTGCCGGGGAGGTGGGTGAGCAGTTCTTC

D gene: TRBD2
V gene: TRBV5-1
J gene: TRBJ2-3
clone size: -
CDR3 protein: CASSTRVAGTTQYF
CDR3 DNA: TGCGCCAGCAGCACCCGGGTAGCGGGGACTACGCAGTATTTT

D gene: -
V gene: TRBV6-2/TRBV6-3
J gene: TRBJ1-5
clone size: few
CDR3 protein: CASSYSFRSNQPQHF
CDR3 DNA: TGTGCCAGCAGTTACTCGTTCCGAAGCAATCAGCCCCAGCATTTT

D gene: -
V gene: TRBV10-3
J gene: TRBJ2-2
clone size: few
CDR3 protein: CAISEPSRDGELFF
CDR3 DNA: TGTGCCATCAGTGAGCCATCCCGTGACGGGGAGCTGTTTTTT

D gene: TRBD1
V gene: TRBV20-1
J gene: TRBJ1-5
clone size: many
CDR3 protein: CSARDPLGQGAQPQHF
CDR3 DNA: TGCAGTGCTAGAGATCCCCTGGGACAGGGGGCCCAGCCCCAGCATTTT

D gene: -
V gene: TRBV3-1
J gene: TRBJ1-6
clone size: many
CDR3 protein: CASSQDRGLQESYNSPLHF
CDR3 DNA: TGTGCCAGCAGCCAAGATCGAGGTCTTCAGGAGAGCTATAATTCACCCCTCCACTTT

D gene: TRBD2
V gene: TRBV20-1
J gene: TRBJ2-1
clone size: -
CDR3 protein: CSARARTSGSYNEQFF
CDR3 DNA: TGCAGTGCTAGAGCCAGGACTAGCGGCTCCTACAATGAGCAGTTCTTC

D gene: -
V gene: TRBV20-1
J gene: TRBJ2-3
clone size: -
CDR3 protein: CCARGTRRGIGTDTQYF
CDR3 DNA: TGCTGTGCTAGAGGTACCCGCCGGGGGATCGGCACAGATACGCAGTATTTT

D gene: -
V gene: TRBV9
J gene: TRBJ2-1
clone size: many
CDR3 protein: CASSVEGRGSYNEQFF
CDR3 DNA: TGTGCCAGCAGCGTAGAAGGGCGGGGCTCCTACAATGAGCAGTTCTTC

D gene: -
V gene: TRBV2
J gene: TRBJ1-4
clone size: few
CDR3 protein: CASSQNRLLTNEKLFF
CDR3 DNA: TGTGCCAGCAGTCAGAATCGGCTTTTGACTAATGAAAAACTGTTTTTT

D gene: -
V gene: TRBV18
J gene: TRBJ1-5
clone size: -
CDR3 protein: CASSPTGKSDQPQHF
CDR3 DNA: TGTGCCAGCTCACCAACAGGGAAATCCGATCAGCCCCAGCATTTT

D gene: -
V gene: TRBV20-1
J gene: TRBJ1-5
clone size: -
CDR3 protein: CSAQQGDQPQHF
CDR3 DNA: TGCAGTGCTCAACAAGGGGATCAGCCCCAGCATTTT

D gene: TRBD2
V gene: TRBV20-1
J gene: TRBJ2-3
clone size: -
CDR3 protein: CSASILAGGDVTDTQYF
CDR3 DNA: TGCAGTGCTAGTATACTAGCGGGGGGAGACGTCACAGATACGCAGTATTTT

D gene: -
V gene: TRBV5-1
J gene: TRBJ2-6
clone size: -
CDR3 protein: CASSDTIVLTF
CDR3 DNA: TGCGCCAGCAGTGACACCATCGTCCTGACTTTC

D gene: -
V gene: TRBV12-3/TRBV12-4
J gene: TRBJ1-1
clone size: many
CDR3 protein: CASSPLGHTEAFF
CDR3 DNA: TGTGCCAGCTCGCCTCTCGGGCACACTGAAGCTTTCTTT

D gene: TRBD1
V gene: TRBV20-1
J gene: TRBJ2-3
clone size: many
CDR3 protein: CSAYRDRGTDTQYF
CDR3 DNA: TGCAGTGCGTACCGGGACAGGGGTACAGATACGCAGTATTTT

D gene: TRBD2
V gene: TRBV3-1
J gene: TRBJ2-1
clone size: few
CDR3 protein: CASSQDGGGALDEQFF
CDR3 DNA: TGTGCCAGCAGCCAAGATGGCGGGGGGGCCTTGGATGAGCAGTTCTTC